This T cell receptor (beta chain) was profiled in a study of T cell responses to AZD1222 COVID-19 vaccine. Study details: Pooling of second doses given at about 4 or about 12 weeks was done.

General study findings and limits: Along spike, vaccine-associated CD4 TCRs were found throughout, with dominance at 160-218 and 743-854. Mostly white British, mostly female donors; authors suggested clonal diversity may be underestimated.

About this clone itself: Its antigen is undetermined.

Per germline, CDR1 LGHDT and CDR2 YNNKEL (reference sequence). The ends lost 7 bases at V and 1 base at J; junction bases unmatched: 3. The CDR3 contains 14 residues. Generated by immunoSEQ multiplex PCR, the TCRdb table keeps only in-frame clones and is missing some. The sample has 130,000 to 150,000 clones, about 92% seen once; the top ten hold roughly 2%. The receptor's source is an adult in good health. The chain uses TRBV3-1 (or the pseudogene TRBV3-2) and TRBJ1-2; the match to TRBD1 covers 10 bases. The source material was peripheral blood, sampled on day 0 of AZD1222 vaccination. Written as DNA, the CDR3 is TGTGCCAGCAAAAGGACAGGGGGTAACTATGGCTACACCTTC. It codes for CASKRTGGNYGYTF.